This T cell receptor beta chain was observed in a study of blood T cell repertoires in COVID-19. About the study: Sample material is recorded as cDNA or gDNA derived from T cells, B-cell-depleted T cells, or PBMCs.

Profiled with immunoSEQ multiplex PCR; TCRdb holds only in-frame clones, not every one. The table lists about 86,000 clones, 85% of them singletons, with 3% to 4% in the top ten. This CDR3 contains 14 residues. Per the germline V gene, CDR1 is SGHDN and CDR2 is FVKESK. Deletions cut 1 base from V and 1 base from J, with 7 bases between. Sequenced: peripheral blood. This chain uses TRBV14 with TRBJ1-1; D is unclear. The receptor was derived from a man in his forties or fifties with acute or convalescent COVID-19. The CDR3 DNA reads TGTGCCAGCAGCCAAGGGAGGTGGAACACTGAAGCTTTCTTT. Translated: CASSQGRWNTEAFF.